This TCR beta chain originates from a study of CD8+CD57+ T cells in acquired aplastic anemia (dated by TCRdb to the late 2010s). In terms of the full investigation: On average, sorted CD4+ and CD8+ cells yielded roughly 3.4 ug of extracted DNA, with a range of 0.2 to 27.4 ug. For healthy donor samples, the average read count was around 9.8 million for CD4+ cells and 11 million to 13 million for CD8+ cells. Findings and caveats that apply to the study as a whole: Around 27 CD8+ CDR3 sequences were found in both patients and controls but appeared to be highly expressed in patients and within the immunodominant clones of the patients. Patients and healthy controls showed no significant difference in CD8+ Simpson's diversity (P=0.060).

Concerning this clonotype itself: No cognate antigen has been identified for it. A read error is possible here, since a much larger clone lies one base away.

TCR beta VDJ combination and CDR3 sequence profiling used genomic DNA as the template. An Illumina HiSeq 2000 was the platform used for TCR repertoire sequencing. As for how the authors treated the data: Repertoire assessment relied on Simpson's diversity index, CDR3 size and DJ length profiles, and TRBV/TRBJ rearrangement plots. Whichever DNA sequence was most abundant in the deep sequencing data was defined as the immunodominant clone. CDR3 amino acid sequences were checked for sharing between subjects and were compared against published repertoires and the VDJdb database. The public sequencing data were trimmed at Q25 with fastp and processed into clonotypes with MiXCR by TCRdb, which kept only in-frame beta chains. For every CDR3 protein sequence, its rows merge into one entry that carries the most common genes and DNA. These V and J calls originate from TCRdb's pipeline instead of the authors' own analysis. The sample includes 200,000 to 250,000 distinct CDR3 sequences, with around 63% observed a single time. The ten top clones hold about 29% of the sample.

In this study, sorted CD4+ and CD8+ T cells from the blood of healthy subjects and of severe aplastic anemia patients had their TCR repertoires deep-sequenced. Ficoll-Paque density gradient centrifugation was used to isolate peripheral blood mononuclear cells. Before DNA extraction, CD4+ and CD8+ T cells were sorted with FACS or magnetic beads. For CDR1 and CDR2, the germline V gene (reference sequence) lists LNHDA and SQIVND. The CDR3 runs 13 residues from the cysteine to the phenylalanine. The kept DNA is CDR3 alone, 39 bases in frame from the first base. What was sequenced was sorted CD4+, CD8+, or CD8+CD57+ T cells (not recorded which) from PBMCs. The sequence came from a human donor in good health. The rearrangement combines TRBV19 with TRBJ2-1; the D gene is perhaps TRBD1, from 5 matching bases. The CDR3 protein: CASSISTDNKQFF. The nucleotides are TGTGCCAGTAGTATCTCGACGGACAATAAGCAGTTCTTC.